This entry lists 8 T cell receptor beta chains sequenced from one sample in a study of prognosis after radiotherapy for stage I lung cancer. From genomic DNA, two-round multiplex PCR was used to amplify TCR beta CDR3. Primers were specific to each TRBV and TRBJ gene in first-round PCR. TCRdb recomputed calls from the multiplex PCR reads with MiXCR, one row per CDR3 protein. This repertoire shows under 75,000 distinct CDR3 sequences, approximately 26% found once; its top ten account for 7.5%. The specimen was PBMCs, collected before or after stereotactic body radiation therapy (not recorded which). These TCRs come from a donor aged 50 or older with non-small cell lung cancer.

The V call is TRBV2, the J call TRBJ2-7; 8 positions match TRBD1. The CDR3 has 17 residues. V gave up 2 bases and J gave up 4 bases; unmatched junction bases: 13. CDR1 SNHLY and CDR2 FYNNEI come from the germline V gene. Written as DNA, the CDR3 is TGTGCCAGCAGTGAATTACCCCCACAGGGGGTATGGTACGAGCAGTACTTC. Protein: CASSELPPQGVWYEQYF.

Many counts were recorded for this clonotype. The CDR3 DNA reads as TGTGCCTGGAGTGTACCAGGGACAGAGACCCAGTACTTC. Amino acids: CAWSVPGTETQYF. V is TRBV30 and J is TRBJ2-5; perhaps D is TRBD1 or TRBD2 (5 bases each). The germline V gene encodes CDR1 GTSNPN and CDR2 SVGIG (reference sequence). The CDR3 has 13 residues. V was trimmed by 0 bases and J by 4 bases, leaving 9 bases between them. Using reference TRBV30 and TRBJ2-5 for the parts outside the CDR3, the full variable domain is SQTIHQWPATLVQPVGSPLSLECTVEGTSNPNLYWYRQAAGRGLQLLFYSVGIGQISSEVPQNLSASRPQDRQFILSSKKLLLSDSGFYLCAWSVPGTETQYFGPGTRLLVL.

In this sample, this clonotype turned up many times. The chain links TRBV6-9 to TRBJ2-2, with D perhaps TRBD1 or TRBD2 (5 bases each). Trimming pared 2 bases from V and 4 bases from J, leaving 11 bases between. This CDR3 has 15 residues. The germline gives CDR1 MNHGY, CDR2 SVAAGI. CDR3 amino acids: CASSYLGAITGELFF. CDR3 nucleotide sequence: TGTGCCAGCAGTTATCTCGGGGCGATCACCGGGGAGCTGTTTTTT.

Of note for this clonotype: It differs at one base from a far larger clone, so likely a read error. This chain uses TRBV7-2 with TRBJ2-1; 11 positions match TRBD2. Germline CDR1 is SGHTA and CDR2 is FQGNSA. The ends lost 1 base at V and 9 bases at J; junction bases unmatched: 8. The CDR3 length is 16 residues. The CDR3 nucleotides read TGTGCCAGCAGCTTAGGACTAGCGGGGCCTGATGCTGAGCAGTTCTTC. Translation: CASSLGLAGPDAEQFF.

About this clonotype itself: A far larger clone is only one base removed, so a read error is likely. Since no conserved phenylalanine or tryptophan closes the CDR3, a read error is the likely cause. This chain links TRBV2 with TRBJ2-7; TRBD1 is a possible D gene (6 bases). V lost 5 bases and J 7 bases, leaving 21 bases between the germline ends. The germline CDR1 and CDR2 sequences are SNHLY and FYNNEI. The CDR3 sequence is 15 residues long. CDR3 protein: CASSYSGALPGEQYL. Here the CDR3 DNA reads TGTGCCAGCAGTTACTCAGGGGCCCTGCCGGGAGAGCAGTACCTC.

Ten or more counts support this clonotype. The genes are TRBV20-1 and TRBJ2-3; 12 bases are shared with TRBD2. This CDR3 has 15 residues. The germline V gene encodes CDR1 DFQATT and CDR2 SNEGSKA (reference sequence). V shed 0 bases and J 6 bases; nucleotides not matched to a gene: 4. This chain's CDR3 is CSARDLAGGPDTQYF. The CDR3 coding sequence is TGCAGTGCTAGAGATCTAGCGGGGGGGCCCGATACGCAGTATTTT.

This clonotype was recorded at least ten times. The chain employs TRBV3-1 and TRBJ1-2; unclear D gene. The CDR3 totals 12 residues. V dropped 2 bases and J dropped 3 bases, with 4 bases sitting between them. Per the germline V gene, CDR1 is LGHDT and CDR2 is YNNKEL (reference sequence). CDR3 in amino acids: CASSQLDYGYTF. The CDR3 DNA follows: TGTGCCAGCAGCCAACTAGACTATGGCTACACCTTC.

In this sample, this clonotype turned up many times. The chain carries TRBV10-2 and TRBJ1-5; D is unclear. The length of the CDR3 is 13 residues. The V end was cut by 3 bases, the J end by 1 base, with 4 bases between. Germline V gene data show CDR1 as WSHSY and CDR2 as SAAADI. CDR3 bases: TGCGCCAGCAGTGATGGCAGCAATCAGCCCCAGCATTTT. This translates into CASSDGSNQPQHF.